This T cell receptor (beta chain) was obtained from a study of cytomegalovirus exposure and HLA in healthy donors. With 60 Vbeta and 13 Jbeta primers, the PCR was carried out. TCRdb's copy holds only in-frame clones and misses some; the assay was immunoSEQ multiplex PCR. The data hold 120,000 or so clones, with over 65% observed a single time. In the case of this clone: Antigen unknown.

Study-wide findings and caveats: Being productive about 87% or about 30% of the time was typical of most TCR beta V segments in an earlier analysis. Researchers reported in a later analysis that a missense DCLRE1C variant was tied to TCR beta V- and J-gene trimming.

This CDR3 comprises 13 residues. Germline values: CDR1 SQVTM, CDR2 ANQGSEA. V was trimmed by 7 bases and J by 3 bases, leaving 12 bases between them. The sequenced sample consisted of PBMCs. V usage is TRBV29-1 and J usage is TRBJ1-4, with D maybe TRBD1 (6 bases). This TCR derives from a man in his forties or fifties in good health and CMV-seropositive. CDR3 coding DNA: TGCAGCGCCCTAGGGGGACCTAATGAAAAACTGTTTTTT. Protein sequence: CSALGGPNEKLFF.